One and the same sample provided the 21 T cell receptor beta chains below, sequenced in a study of OX40 agonist ivuxolimab in advanced cancers. Method: immunoSEQ multiplex PCR; TCRdb's copy keeps in-frame clones and lacks some. The sample includes fewer than 20,000 clones, around 78% of them seen just once. The sample in question was CD4+ or CD8+ T cells sorted from blood, obtained in a trial of the OX40 agonist ivuxolimab. The source of these receptors is an adult with an advanced solid tumor such as melanoma, head and neck, liver or kidney cancer.

This clone was seen a few times. The chain combines TRBV27 with TRBJ2-7, with D uncertain. Trimming removed 3 bases from V and 2 bases from J, with 8 bases in between. CDR1 and CDR2 from the germline V gene are MNHEY and SMNVEV (reference sequence). This CDR3 spans 13 amino acids. The CDR3 DNA reads TGTGCCAGCAGTTTCACAGCAGCCTACGAGCAGTACTTC. Its protein is CASSFTAAYEQYF.

This clone was counted once. The V gene is TRBV6-1, the J gene TRBJ2-1; 7 nucleotides align to TRBD2. There are 15 residues in the CDR3. Per germline, CDR1 MNHNS and CDR2 SASEGT. J lost 3 bases, V lost 7 bases, and 9 bases had no gene match. DNA for the CDR3: TGTGCCAGCATCTTGGCGGGAGCGGGCTACAATGAGCAGTTCTTC. Translating it yields CASILAGAGYNEQFF.

The CDR3 nucleotides are TGTGCCAGTAGCCCTCCCTGGGGCAAAGACACTGAAGCTTTCTTT. It translates to CASSPPWGKDTEAFF. The rearrangement joins TRBV19 to TRBJ1-1, with D possibly TRBD1 on 5 matching bases. V shed 6 bases and J shed 3 bases, with 17 bases lying between them. CDR3 length: 15 amino acids. Germline V gene lookup returns CDR1 LNHDA and CDR2 SQIVND (reference sequence).

The gene calls are TRBV19 and TRBJ2-1; 11 bases match TRBD2. The CDR3 is 18 residues long. The V and J ends lost 9 bases and 0 bases, in that order; junction bases with no gene match: 13. Germline V gene sequence: CDR1 LNHDA, CDR2 SQIVND (reference sequence). The CDR3 bases are TGTGCCAGCAAAGGACTAGCGGGCATCGGAGGCTCCTACAATGAGCAGTTCTTC. This codes for CASKGLAGIGGSYNEQFF.

The gene calls are TRBV7-6 and TRBJ2-5, with D perhaps matching TRBD1 (6 bases). V was trimmed by 2 bases and J by 4 bases, leaving 14 bases between them. Germline CDR1 and CDR2: SGHVS and FNYEAQ. This CDR3 contains 15 residues. The CDR3 nucleotides read TGTGCCAGCAGCTTAAGAGGGGGTCTAGGAGAGACCCAGTACTTC. Translating gives CASSLRGGLGETQYF.

The V and J genes are TRBV5-1 and TRBJ1-2, with unresolved D. Germline V lookup: CDR1 SGHRS, CDR2 YFSETQ. Trimming stripped 3 bases from V and 0 bases from J, with 9 bases between. CDR3 size: 14 residues. The DNA of the CDR3 is TGCGCCAGCAGCTCAGACGGGGCTAACTATGGCTACACCTTC. It encodes CASSSDGANYGYTF.

The V gene is TRBV28, the J gene TRBJ1-1, with D possibly matching TRBD1 (6 bases). Germline V gives CDR1 MDHEN, CDR2 SYDVKM. The ends were cut back, 2 bases at V and 3 bases at J, with 19 bases in the middle. The CDR3 is 17 amino acids. CDR3 DNA: TGTGCCAGCAGTTTAAGTCGGCATCGGGCAGGGGACACTGAAGCTTTCTTT. Protein product: CASSLSRHRAGDTEAFF.

The CDR3 region has the DNA TGCGCCAGCAGGACCCACACGGGGGGGAATGAGCAGTTCTTC. This encodes CASRTHTGGNEQFF. V usage is TRBV5-1 and J usage is TRBJ2-1; 8 bases are a match to TRBD2. The CDR3 totals 14 residues. V trimming: 5 bases; J trimming: 7 bases; junction bases outside the gene matches: 8. The V gene's germline CDR1 is SGHRS and CDR2 YFSETQ.

In regard to this clone: Mismatch with germline at one junction end may stem from a read error. The chain joins TRBV9 to TRBJ2-1; D call uncertain. This CDR3 comprises 15 residues. From germline, CDR1 is SGDLS and CDR2 YYNGEE. The CDR3 sequence: CAGSVDWRSYNEQFF. The CDR3 nucleotides read TGTGCCGGCAGCGTAGATTGGCGGAGCTACAATGAGCAGTTCTTC.

The rearrangement links TRBV7-2 to TRBJ1-1; TRBD1 agrees at 7 bases. Germline V gene data show CDR1 as SGHTA and CDR2 as FQGNSA. V lost 6 bases and J lost 1; bases outside the gene matches: 2. This CDR3 is built from 13 residues. The CDR3 sequence is CASRRDRNTEAFF. The DNA of the CDR3 is TGTGCCAGCAGACGGGACAGGAACACTGAAGCTTTCTTT.

This clone has just one count. This chain uses TRBV5-1 with TRBJ1-1; 9 bases agree with TRBD1. The CDR3 is 15 residues long. J gave up 0 bases and V 4 bases, and 4 bases lay outside the gene matches. In germline, CDR1 is SGHRS, CDR2 YFSETQ. CDR3: CASSKGQGMNTEAFF. The CDR3 coding sequence is TGCGCCAGCAGCAAGGGACAGGGTATGAACACTGAAGCTTTCTTT.

This clone was counted a few times. V gene TRBV19 combines with J gene TRBJ1-2; 9 positions agree with TRBD1. J gave up 8 bases and V 3 bases, and 7 bases lay outside the gene matches. Germline CDR1 and CDR2: LNHDA and SQIVND (reference sequence). The CDR3 contains 14 residues. The CDR3 coding sequence is TGTGCCAGTAGTATTGGGACAGGGATGTACGGCTACACCTTC. Translated, it gives CASSIGTGMYGYTF.

This clone was detected only once. V is TRBV7-2 and J is TRBJ2-7, with D perhaps assigned TRBD1 or TRBD2 (5 bases each). The CDR3 runs to 15 residues. From germline, CDR1 is SGHTA and CDR2 FQGNSA. V lost 8 bases and J lost 0, with 17 bases in between. The CDR3 DNA follows: TGTGCCAGCTCCTCCAAGGGGACCCTCTCCTACGAGCAGTACTTC. Its translation: CASSSKGTLSYEQYF.

The chain carries TRBV5-1 and TRBJ2-5; D might be TRBD2 (5 bases). Germline lookup yields CDR1 SGHRS and CDR2 YFSETQ. The V gene lost 4 bases and the J gene lost 2 bases, with 15 bases spanning the gap. The CDR3 extends over 15 amino acids. CDR3 in DNA: TGCGCCAGCAGCCCGAGGGTGTCAGCACAAGAGACCCAGTACTTC. Its protein product is CASSPRVSAQETQYF.

The chain recombines TRBV30 with TRBJ2-1; 7 bases map to TRBD1. CDR1 is GTSNPN and CDR2 is SVGIG in the germline V gene (reference sequence). CDR3 length equals 13 residues. The J segment lost 7 bases and the V segment lost 5 bases, leaving 8 bases of the junction unmatched. The CDR3 sequence: CAWRQGVWNEQFF. For the CDR3, the DNA is TGTGCCTGGCGACAGGGAGTATGGAATGAGCAGTTCTTC.

The chain joins TRBV4-3 to TRBJ2-7; D perhaps matches TRBD2 (6 bases). Germline V CDR1 and CDR2: LGHNA, YSLEER. This CDR3 is built from 17 residues. V lost 4 bases and J lost 0, with 19 bases in between. In DNA, the CDR3 is TGCGCCAGCAGCCTCCATCTGGGGGGTTCAAGCTCCTACGAGCAGTACTTC. Residues: CASSLHLGGSSSYEQYF.

This sequence joins TRBV7-2 and TRBJ1-4; no firm D call. Germline assignment: CDR1 SGHTA and CDR2 FQGNSA. Trimming removed 0 bases at V and 5 bases at J, with 7 bases between. This CDR3 has 14 residues. DNA of the CDR3: TGTGCCAGCAGCTTAGCCGGGAAGAATGAAAAACTGTTTTTT. It encodes CASSLAGKNEKLFF. Full variable domain (missing parts from reference TRBV7-2 and TRBJ1-4): GAGVSQSPSNKVTEKGKDVELRCDPISGHTALYWYRQSLGQGLEFLIYFQGNSAPDKSGLPSDRFSAERTGGSVSTLTIQRTQQEDSAVYLCASSLAGKNEKLFFGSGTQLSVL.

V gene TRBV9 combines with J gene TRBJ2-1, with 9 bases identical to TRBD2. CDR1 and CDR2 (germline): SGDLS, YYNGEE. This CDR3 is 14 amino acids long. With 9 bases clipped from V and 7 bases from J, the junction kept 11 bases outside the gene matches. The CDR3 loop reads CAIRGASGVNEQFF. The CDR3 region has the DNA TGTGCCATTCGCGGGGCTAGCGGGGTTAATGAGCAGTTCTTC.

This chain connects TRBV19 to TRBJ2-7; 10 positions match TRBD2. Germline CDR1 is LNHDA and CDR2 is SQIVND (reference sequence). The CDR3 length is 15 residues. V dropped 5 bases and J dropped 0; count of bases not matched to a gene: 4. As DNA, the CDR3 is TGTGCCAGTAGTTTACTAGCGGGATTCTCCTACGAGCAGTACTTC. Protein sequence: CASSLLAGFSYEQYF.

J is TRBJ2-7 and V is TRBV21-1; TRBD1, the table's D call, lacks a check against the DNA. TRBV21-1 is given as a pseudogene. The CDR3 runs to 15 residues. In DNA, the CDR3 is TGTGCCAGCAGCCCACGCCGGGACAGGGCCTACGAGCAGTACTTC. This encodes CASSPRRDRAYEQYF.

The chain employs TRBV5-8 and TRBJ2-1, with TRBD1 identical over 9 bases. The CDR3 has 15 amino acids. CDR1 and CDR2 from the germline V gene are SGHTS and YDEGEE. The J segment lost 7 bases and the V segment lost 4 bases, leaving 9 bases of the junction unmatched. CDR3 nucleotides: TGTGCCAGCAGCCTAGGGGGACAGGGAGGTAATGAGCAGTTCTTC. Translating gives CASSLGGQGGNEQFF.